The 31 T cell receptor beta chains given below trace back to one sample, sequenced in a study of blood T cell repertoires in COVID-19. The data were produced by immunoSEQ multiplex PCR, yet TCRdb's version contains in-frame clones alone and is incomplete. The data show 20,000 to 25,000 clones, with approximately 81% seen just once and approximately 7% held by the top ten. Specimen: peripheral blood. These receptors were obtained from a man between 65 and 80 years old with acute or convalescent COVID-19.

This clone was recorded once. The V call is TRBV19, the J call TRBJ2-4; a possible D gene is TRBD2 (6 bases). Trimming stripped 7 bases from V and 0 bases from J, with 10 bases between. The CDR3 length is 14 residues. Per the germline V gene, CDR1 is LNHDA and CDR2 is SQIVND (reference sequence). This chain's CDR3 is CASTPGLAKNIQYF. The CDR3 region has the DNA TGTGCCAGTACCCCGGGACTAGCCAAAAACATTCAGTACTTC.

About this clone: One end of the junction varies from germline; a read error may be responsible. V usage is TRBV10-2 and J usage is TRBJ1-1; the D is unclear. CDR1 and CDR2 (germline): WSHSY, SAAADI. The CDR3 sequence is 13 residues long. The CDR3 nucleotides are TGCGCCAGCGGTGAACAGATGAACACTGAAGCTTTCTTT. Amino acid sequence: CASGEQMNTEAFF.

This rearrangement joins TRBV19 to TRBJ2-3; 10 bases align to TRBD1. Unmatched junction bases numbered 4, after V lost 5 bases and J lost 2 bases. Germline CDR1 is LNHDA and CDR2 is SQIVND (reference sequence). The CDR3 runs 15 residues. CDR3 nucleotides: TGTGCCAGTAGTCGTGGGACAGGGGCCACAGATACGCAGTATTTT. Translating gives CASSRGTGATDTQYF.

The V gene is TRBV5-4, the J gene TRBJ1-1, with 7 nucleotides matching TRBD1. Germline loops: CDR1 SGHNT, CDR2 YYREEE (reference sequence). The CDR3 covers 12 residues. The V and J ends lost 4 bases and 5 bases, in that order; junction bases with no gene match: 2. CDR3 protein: CASSQQGTEAFF. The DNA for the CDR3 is TGTGCCAGCAGCCAACAGGGGACTGAAGCTTTCTTT.

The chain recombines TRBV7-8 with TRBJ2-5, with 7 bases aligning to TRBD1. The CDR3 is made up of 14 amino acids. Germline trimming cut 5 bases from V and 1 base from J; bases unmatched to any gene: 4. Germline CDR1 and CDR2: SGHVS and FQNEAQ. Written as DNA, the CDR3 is TGTGCCAGCAGCCAAAACAGGGGCCAAGAGACCCAGTACTTC. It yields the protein CASSQNRGQETQYF.

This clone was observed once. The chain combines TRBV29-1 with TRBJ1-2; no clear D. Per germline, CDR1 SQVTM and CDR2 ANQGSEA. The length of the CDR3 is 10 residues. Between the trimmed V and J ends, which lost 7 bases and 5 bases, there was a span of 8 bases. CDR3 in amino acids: CSAVEYGYTF. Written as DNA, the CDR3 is TGCAGCGCCGTGGAGTATGGCTACACCTTC.

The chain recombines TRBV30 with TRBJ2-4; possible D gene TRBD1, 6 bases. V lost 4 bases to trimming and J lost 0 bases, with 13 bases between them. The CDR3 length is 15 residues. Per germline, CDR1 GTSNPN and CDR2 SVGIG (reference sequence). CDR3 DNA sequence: TGTGCCTGGAACAAGAAGGGGGTAGCCAAAAACATTCAGTACTTC. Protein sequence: CAWNKKGVAKNIQYF.

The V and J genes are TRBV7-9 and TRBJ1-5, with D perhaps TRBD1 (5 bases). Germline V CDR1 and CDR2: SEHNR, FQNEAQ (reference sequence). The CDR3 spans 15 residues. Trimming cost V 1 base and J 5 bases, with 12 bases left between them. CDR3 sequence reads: CASSLGTGGDQPQHF. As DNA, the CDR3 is TGTGCCAGCAGCTTAGGCACCGGGGGAGATCAGCCCCAGCATTTT.

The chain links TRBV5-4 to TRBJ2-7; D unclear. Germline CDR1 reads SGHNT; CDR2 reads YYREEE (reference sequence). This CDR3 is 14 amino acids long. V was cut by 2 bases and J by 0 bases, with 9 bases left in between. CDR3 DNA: TGTGCCAGCAGCTTTACTCCGAGCTCCTACGAGCAGTACTTC. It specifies CASSFTPSSYEQYF.

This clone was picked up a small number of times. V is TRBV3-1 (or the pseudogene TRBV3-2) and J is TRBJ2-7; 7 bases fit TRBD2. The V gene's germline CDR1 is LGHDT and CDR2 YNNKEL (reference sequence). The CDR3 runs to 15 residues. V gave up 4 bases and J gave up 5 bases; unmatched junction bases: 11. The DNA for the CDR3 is TGTGCCAGCAGCCCCCTACTTGCGGGAGACAACGAGCAGTACTTC. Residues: CASSPLLAGDNEQYF.

In DNA, the CDR3 is TGTGCCAGCACTGCCGACAGGAGCGGCTACACCTTC. Translating it yields CASTADRSGYTF. The rearrangement uses TRBV7-8 and TRBJ1-2, with a tentative D call TRBD1 (6 bases). The CDR3 has 12 amino acids. Trimming took 7 bases from V and 8 from J, leaving 14 bases between them. From germline, CDR1 is SGHVS and CDR2 FQNEAQ.

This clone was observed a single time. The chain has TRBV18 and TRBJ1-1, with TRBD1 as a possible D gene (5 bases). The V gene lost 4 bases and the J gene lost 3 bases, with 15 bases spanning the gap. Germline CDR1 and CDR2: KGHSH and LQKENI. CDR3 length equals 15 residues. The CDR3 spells CASSLYVGEDTEAFF. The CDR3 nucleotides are TGTGCCAGCTCACTGTATGTGGGGGAGGACACTGAAGCTTTCTTT.

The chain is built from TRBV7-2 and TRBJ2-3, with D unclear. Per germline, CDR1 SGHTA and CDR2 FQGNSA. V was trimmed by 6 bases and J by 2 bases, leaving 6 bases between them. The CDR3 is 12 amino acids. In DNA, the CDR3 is TGTGCCAGCAGTACTAACACAGATACGCAGTATTTT. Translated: CASSTNTDTQYF. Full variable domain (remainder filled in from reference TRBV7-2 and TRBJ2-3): GAGVSQSPSNKVTEKGKDVELRCDPISGHTALYWYRQSLGQGLEFLIYFQGNSAPDKSGLPSDRFSAERTGGSVSTLTIQRTQQEDSAVYLCASSTNTDTQYFGPGTRLTVL.

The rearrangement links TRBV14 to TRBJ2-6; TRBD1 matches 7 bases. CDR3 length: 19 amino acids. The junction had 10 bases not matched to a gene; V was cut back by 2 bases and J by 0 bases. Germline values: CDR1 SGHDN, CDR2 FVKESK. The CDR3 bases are TGTGCCAGCAGCCAAAAATGGACAGGATCACGCTCTGGGGCCAACGTCCTGACTTTC. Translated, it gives CASSQKWTGSRSGANVLTF.

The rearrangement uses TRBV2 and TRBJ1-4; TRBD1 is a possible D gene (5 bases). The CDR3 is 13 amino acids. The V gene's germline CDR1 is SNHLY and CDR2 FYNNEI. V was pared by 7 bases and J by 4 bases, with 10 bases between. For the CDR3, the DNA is TGTGCCAGCATCAGACAGATTAATGAAAAACTGTTTTTT. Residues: CASIRQINEKLFF.

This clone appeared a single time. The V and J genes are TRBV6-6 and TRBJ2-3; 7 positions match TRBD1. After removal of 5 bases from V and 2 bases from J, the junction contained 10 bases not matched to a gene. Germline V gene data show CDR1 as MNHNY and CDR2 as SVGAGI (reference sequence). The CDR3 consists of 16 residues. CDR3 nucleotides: TGTGCCAGCAGTAACACGGACAGGTCCGCCACAGATACGCAGTATTTT. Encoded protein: CASSNTDRSATDTQYF.

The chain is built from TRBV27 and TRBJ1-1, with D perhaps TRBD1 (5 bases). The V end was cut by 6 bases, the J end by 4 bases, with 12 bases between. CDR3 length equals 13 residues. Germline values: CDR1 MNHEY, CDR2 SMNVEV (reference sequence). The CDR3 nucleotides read TGTGCCAGCAGCAGGGCGTCAGGCACTGAAGCTTTCTTT. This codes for CASSRASGTEAFF.

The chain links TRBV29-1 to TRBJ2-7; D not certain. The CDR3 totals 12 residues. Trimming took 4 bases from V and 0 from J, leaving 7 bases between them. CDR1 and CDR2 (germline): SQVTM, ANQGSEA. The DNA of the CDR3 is TGCAGCGTTGGAGCAGGCTCCTACGAGCAGTACTTC. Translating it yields CSVGAGSYEQYF.

This chain's CDR3 is CASSLRRGNTIYF. The CDR3, as DNA: TGTGCCAGCAGCCTTCGTCGGGGAAACACCATATATTTT. This chain uses TRBV11-3 with TRBJ1-3; D not resolved. V was clipped by 5 bases and J by 4 bases, with 9 bases between them. The CDR3 extends over 13 amino acids. The germline V gene has CDR1 SGHNT and CDR2 YENEEA.

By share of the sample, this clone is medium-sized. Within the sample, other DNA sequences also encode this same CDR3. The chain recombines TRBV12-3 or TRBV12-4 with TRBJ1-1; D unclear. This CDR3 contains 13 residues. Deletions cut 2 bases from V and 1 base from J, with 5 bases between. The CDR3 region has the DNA TGTGCCAGCAGTTTATCAGGGAACACTGAAGCTTTCTTT. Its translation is CASSLSGNTEAFF.

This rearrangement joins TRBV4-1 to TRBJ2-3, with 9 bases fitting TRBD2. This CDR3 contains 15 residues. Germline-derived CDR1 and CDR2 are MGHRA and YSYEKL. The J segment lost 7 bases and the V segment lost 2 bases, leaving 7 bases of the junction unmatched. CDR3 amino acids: CASSQPGLARNTQYF. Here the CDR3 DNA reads TGCGCCAGCAGCCAACCGGGACTAGCAAGGAATACGCAGTATTTT.

The CDR3 coding sequence is TGTGCCAGCAGCAGTCTAGGAGGCTCCTACGAGCAGTACTTC. Translating gives CASSSLGGSYEQYF. The chain recombines TRBV11-2 with TRBJ2-7; maybe TRBD2 (5 bases). The CDR3 contains 14 residues. The V gene lost 5 bases and the J gene lost 0 bases, with 11 bases spanning the gap. The V gene's germline CDR1 is SGHAT and CDR2 FQNNGV.

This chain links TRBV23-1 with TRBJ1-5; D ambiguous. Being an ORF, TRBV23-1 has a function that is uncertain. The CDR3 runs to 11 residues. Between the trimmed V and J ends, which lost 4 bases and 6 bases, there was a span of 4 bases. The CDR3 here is CASSPSQPQHF. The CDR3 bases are TGCGCCAGCAGTCCCAGTCAGCCCCAGCATTTT.

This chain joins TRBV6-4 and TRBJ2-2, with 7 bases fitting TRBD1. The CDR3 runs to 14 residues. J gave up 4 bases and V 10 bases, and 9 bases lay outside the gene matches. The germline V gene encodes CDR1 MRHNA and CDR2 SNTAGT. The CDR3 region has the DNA TGTGCCACCTCAACCGGGACAGCCACCGGGGAGCTGTTTTTT. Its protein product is CATSTGTATGELFF.

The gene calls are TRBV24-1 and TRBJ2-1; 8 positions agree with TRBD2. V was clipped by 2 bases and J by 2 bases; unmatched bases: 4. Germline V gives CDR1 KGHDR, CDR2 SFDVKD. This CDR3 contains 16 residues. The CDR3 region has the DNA TGTGCCACCAGTGATTCCACAGCGGGAGCCTACAATGAGCAGTTCTTC. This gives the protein CATSDSTAGAYNEQFF.

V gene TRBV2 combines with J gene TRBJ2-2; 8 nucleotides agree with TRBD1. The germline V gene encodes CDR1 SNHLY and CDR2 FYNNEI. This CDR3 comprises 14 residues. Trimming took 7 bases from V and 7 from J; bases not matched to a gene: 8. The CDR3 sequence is CASTKQGVGGELFF. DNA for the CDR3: TGTGCCAGCACCAAACAGGGGGTTGGCGGGGAGCTGTTTTTT.

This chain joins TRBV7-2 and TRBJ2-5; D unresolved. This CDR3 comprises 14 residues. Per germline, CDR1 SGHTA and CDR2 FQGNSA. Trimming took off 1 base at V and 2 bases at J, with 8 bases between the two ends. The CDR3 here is CASSLVFRQETQYF. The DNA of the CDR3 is TGTGCCAGCAGCTTAGTTTTCAGACAAGAGACCCAGTACTTC.

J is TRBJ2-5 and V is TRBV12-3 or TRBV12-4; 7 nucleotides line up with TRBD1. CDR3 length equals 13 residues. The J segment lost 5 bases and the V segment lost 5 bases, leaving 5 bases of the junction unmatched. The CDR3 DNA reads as TGTGCCAGCAGTAAAACAGGGGTCGAGACCCAGTACTTC. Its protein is CASSKTGVETQYF.

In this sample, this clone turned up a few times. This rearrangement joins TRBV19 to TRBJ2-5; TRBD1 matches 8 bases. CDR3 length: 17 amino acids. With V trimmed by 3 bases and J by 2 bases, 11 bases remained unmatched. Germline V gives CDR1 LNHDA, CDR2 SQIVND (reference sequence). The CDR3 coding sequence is TGTGCCAGTAGTATGACCTATTGGACAGGGAGTCAAGAGACCCAGTACTTC. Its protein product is CASSMTYWTGSQETQYF. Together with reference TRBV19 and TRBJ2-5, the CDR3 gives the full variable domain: DGGITQSPKYLFRKEGQNVTLSCEQNLNHDAMYWYRQDPGQGLRLIYYSQIVNDFQKGDIAEGYSVSREKKESFPLTVTSAQKNPTAFYLCASSMTYWTGSQETQYFGPGTRLLVL.

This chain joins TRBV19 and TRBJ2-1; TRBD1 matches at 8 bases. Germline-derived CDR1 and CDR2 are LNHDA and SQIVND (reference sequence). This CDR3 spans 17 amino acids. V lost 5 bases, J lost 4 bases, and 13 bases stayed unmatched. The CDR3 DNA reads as TGTGCCAGTAGTCCTAACCTCGGGACAGGCGGATACAATGAGCAGTTCTTC. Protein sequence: CASSPNLGTGGYNEQFF.

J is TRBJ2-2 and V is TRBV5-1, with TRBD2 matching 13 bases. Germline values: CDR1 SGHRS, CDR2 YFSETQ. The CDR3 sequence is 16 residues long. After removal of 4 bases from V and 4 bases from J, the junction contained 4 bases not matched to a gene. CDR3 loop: CASSQGLAGATGELFF. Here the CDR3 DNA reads TGCGCCAGCAGCCAAGGACTAGCGGGAGCCACCGGGGAGCTGTTTTTT.